The 22 T cell receptor beta chains presented below share a single source sample, sequenced in a study of OX40 agonist ivuxolimab in advanced cancers. Sequencing was performed with immunoSEQ multiplex PCR; in TCRdb, only in-frame clones are kept and a portion is missing. The sample yields 30,000 to 45,000 clones, about nine tenths seen once. The sequences come from CD4+ or CD8+ T cells sorted from blood, collected in a trial of the OX40 agonist ivuxolimab. The receptors come from an adult with an advanced solid tumor such as melanoma, head and neck, liver or kidney cancer.

The V and J genes are TRBV4-2 and TRBJ2-1; possibly TRBD2 for D (5 bases). V lost 1 base and J lost 0, with 16 bases in between. There are 18 residues in the CDR3. Germline V gene lookup returns CDR1 LGHNA and CDR2 YNFKEQ. The CDR3 nucleotides read TGTGCCAGCAGCCAAGCGGCGGGCCCCAGCAGCTCCTACAATGAGCAGTTCTTC. Translating gives CASSQAAGPSSSYNEQFF.

The V call is TRBV4-1, the J call TRBJ2-5; D unresolved. This CDR3 spans 15 amino acids. Trimming removed 0 bases from V and 5 bases from J, with 13 bases in between. Germline V gives CDR1 MGHRA, CDR2 YSYEKL. The CDR3 DNA follows: TGCGCCAGCAGCCAAGAGGAAGATCTTCTGGAGACCCAGTACTTC. It encodes CASSQEEDLLETQYF.

This clone has a single count. This chain links TRBV9 with TRBJ1-3, with TRBD1 as a possible D gene (6 bases). The V and J ends lost 6 bases and 2 bases respectively, with 12 bases between them. Germline CDR1 reads SGDLS; CDR2 reads YYNGEE. The CDR3 loop spans 14 amino acids. As DNA, the CDR3 is TGTGCCAGCAACAGGGCCTCAACTGGAAACACCATATATTTT. This translates into CASNRASTGNTIYF.

The V gene is TRBV7-9, the J gene TRBJ1-2, with a possible D match to TRBD1 (5 bases). V lost 5 bases, J lost 0 bases, and 19 bases lay in between. The CDR3 runs to 17 residues. CDR1 and CDR2 (germline): SEHNR, FQNEAQ (reference sequence). The CDR3 loop is CASSPTGGERANYGYTF. The CDR3 region has the DNA TGTGCCAGCAGCCCAACCGGGGGTGAAAGAGCTAACTATGGCTACACCTTC. The whole variable domain, remainder taken from reference TRBV7-9 and TRBJ1-2, is DTGVSQNPRHKITKRGQNVTFRCDPISEHNRLYWYRQTLGQGPEFLTYFQNEAQLEKSRLLSDRFSAERPKGSFSTLEIQRTEQGDSAMYLCASSPTGGERANYGYTFGSGTRLTVV.

This clone was picked up a small number of times. This sequence joins TRBV25-1 and TRBJ2-1; a weak D match, TRBD1 (6 bases). V lost 6 bases, J lost 0 bases, and 12 bases lay in between. Germline assignment: CDR1 MGHDK and CDR2 SYGVNS. The CDR3 runs 15 residues. The CDR3 spells CASSTYRASYNEQFF. CDR3 DNA: TGTGCCAGCAGCACCTACAGGGCCTCCTACAATGAGCAGTTCTTC.

V usage is TRBV6-5 and J usage is TRBJ2-2, with 8 positions matching TRBD1. J lost 4 bases, V lost 6 bases, and 7 bases had no gene match. CDR1 and CDR2 (germline): MNHEY, SVGAGI. The CDR3 extends over 15 amino acids. Here the CDR3 reads CASSPRDRSTGELFF. The DNA for the CDR3 is TGTGCCAGCAGCCCCCGGGACAGGTCCACCGGGGAGCTGTTTTTT.

The chain has TRBV9 and TRBJ2-2; TRBD1 matches 7 bases. With V trimmed by 4 bases and J by 4 bases, 7 bases remained unmatched. CDR3 length: 15 residues. Germline-derived CDR1 and CDR2 are SGDLS and YYNGEE. The CDR3 nucleotides are TGTGCCAGCAGCCCCCGGGACAGTTTCACCGGGGAGCTGTTTTTT. As protein: CASSPRDSFTGELFF.

This chain uses TRBV4-2 with TRBJ1-3; D is ambiguous. Between the trimmed V and J ends, which lost 0 bases and 0 bases, there was a span of 6 bases. Germline V lookup: CDR1 LGHNA, CDR2 YNFKEQ. This CDR3 comprises 15 residues. CDR3 region: CASSQDPASGNTIYF. CDR3 nucleotide sequence: TGTGCCAGCAGCCAAGATCCAGCCTCTGGAAACACCATATATTTT.

The V and J genes are TRBV7-8 and TRBJ2-1; D is possibly TRBD2 (6 bases). Trimming stripped 11 bases from V and 9 bases from J, with 20 bases between. This CDR3 comprises 13 residues. Germline CDR1 is SGHVS and CDR2 is FQNEAQ. CDR3 amino acids: CASQPGGAAEQFF. Here the CDR3 DNA reads TGTGCCTCCCAACCTGGCGGGGCCGCTGAGCAGTTCTTC.

The chain is built from TRBV19 and TRBJ2-1, with 8 bases lining up with TRBD2. There are 15 residues in the CDR3. Germline V gene sequence: CDR1 LNHDA, CDR2 SQIVND (reference sequence). V lost 7 bases, J lost 0 bases, and 5 bases stayed unmatched. CDR3 nucleotides: TGTGCCAGTACCCTCGGGGGGGGCTCCTACAATGAGCAGTTCTTC. As protein: CASTLGGGSYNEQFF.

The chain combines TRBV20-1 with TRBJ2-3; 8 positions match TRBD1. Germline CDR1 and CDR2: DFQATT and SNEGSKA (reference sequence). The CDR3 is 11 amino acids. The J segment lost 11 bases and the V segment lost 6 bases, leaving 7 bases of the junction unmatched. Written as DNA, the CDR3 is TGCAGTGCGTCACAGGGGGTCGAGCAGTATTTT. Amino acid sequence: CSASQGVEQYF.

This rearrangement joins TRBV7-8 to TRBJ1-4; 7 positions agree with TRBD1. The germline gives CDR1 SGHVS, CDR2 FQNEAQ. J gave up 7 bases and V 2 bases, and 7 bases lay outside the gene matches. This CDR3 is 15 amino acids long. This chain's CDR3 is CASSLNAGGSEKLFF. The CDR3 nucleotides are TGTGCCAGCAGCTTAAACGCAGGGGGTTCTGAAAAACTGTTTTTT.

This chain links TRBV7-6 with TRBJ2-3; no firm D call. The germline V gene encodes CDR1 SGHVS and CDR2 FNYEAQ. CDR3 length: 14 residues. V was pared by 2 bases and J by 6 bases, with 12 bases between. In DNA, the CDR3 is TGTGCCAGCAGCTTACCCCCCCCCGGGGATACGCAGTATTTT. Its translation is CASSLPPPGDTQYF.

V usage is TRBV6-5 and J usage is TRBJ2-5, with 8 bases aligning to TRBD1. With 6 bases clipped from V and 9 bases from J, the junction kept 15 bases outside the gene matches. This CDR3 has 15 amino acids. Germline V gives CDR1 MNHEY, CDR2 SVGAGI. The CDR3 loop is CASRGDRSSGLAQYF. CDR3 DNA: TGTGCCAGCAGAGGGGACAGGAGTTCGGGTTTGGCCCAGTACTTC.

The genes are TRBV10-3 and TRBJ2-1; TRBD1 aligns across 8 bases. Germline CDR1 is ENHRY and CDR2 is SYGVKD. This CDR3 region has 13 residues. V dropped 4 bases and J dropped 9; count of bases not matched to a gene: 5. CDR3 sequence: CAISGDRRSEQFF. The CDR3 nucleotides read TGTGCCATCAGTGGGGACAGGAGGAGTGAGCAGTTCTTC.

This chain uses TRBV6-1 with TRBJ2-7; the match to TRBD1 covers 11 bases. With 7 bases clipped from V and 7 bases from J, the junction kept 6 bases outside the gene matches. CDR3 length: 13 residues. Germline V CDR1 and CDR2: MNHNS, SASEGT. CDR3 in amino acids: CASTGQGAREQYF. The CDR3 coding sequence is TGTGCCAGCACTGGACAGGGGGCGCGGGAGCAGTACTTC.

The V gene is TRBV27, the J gene TRBJ2-1; 10 nucleotides match TRBD1. Germline V CDR1 and CDR2: MNHEY, SMNVEV (reference sequence). The CDR3 covers 13 residues. The trim removed 6 bases at V and 4 bases at J, leaving 0 bases unmatched. The CDR3 spells CASRGQGYNEQFF. The CDR3 coding sequence is TGTGCCAGCAGGGGACAGGGGTACAATGAGCAGTTCTTC.

This rearrangement joins TRBV27 to TRBJ2-7, with 7 bases lining up with TRBD1. V was clipped by 4 bases and J by 0 bases; unmatched bases: 9. Germline V gene lookup returns CDR1 MNHEY and CDR2 SMNVEV (reference sequence). The CDR3 spans 16 residues. CDR3 sequence (DNA): TGTGCCAGCAGTTCGTTAGGACAGGTACTCTCCTACGAGCAGTACTTC. Translating gives CASSSLGQVLSYEQYF.

This chain connects TRBV11-3 to TRBJ2-1; TRBD1 agrees at 7 bases. The CDR3 length is 16 residues. V trimming: 5 bases; J trimming: 5 bases; junction bases outside the gene matches: 12. Germline CDR1 is SGHNT and CDR2 is YENEEA. CDR3 sequence (DNA): TGTGCCAGCAGCAAGACGGGACAGATCCAAGACAATGAGCAGTTCTTC. This sequence encodes CASSKTGQIQDNEQFF.

This chain uses TRBV9 with TRBJ1-4, with D possibly matching TRBD1 (5 bases). The germline gives CDR1 SGDLS, CDR2 YYNGEE. V gave up 3 bases and J gave up 7 bases, with 13 bases separating them. The CDR3 covers 14 residues. The chain's CDR3 is CASSGGMGGEKLFF. The CDR3 DNA follows: TGTGCCAGCAGCGGCGGGATGGGGGGTGAAAAACTGTTTTTT. The full variable domain, in which reference TRBV9 and TRBJ1-4 provide the parts outside the CDR3, is DSGVTQTPKHLITATGQRVTLRCSPRSGDLSVYWYQQSLDQGLQFLIQYYNGEERAKGNILERFSAQQFPDLHSELNLSSLELGDSALYFCASSGGMGGEKLFFGSGTQLSVL.

This sequence joins TRBV29-1 and TRBJ1-5; 8 positions match TRBD1. Germline CDR1 reads SQVTM; CDR2 reads ANQGSEA. Trimming took 5 bases from V and 5 from J; bases not matched to a gene: 5. The length of the CDR3 is 13 residues. The CDR3: CSVRQGRDQPQHF. DNA for the CDR3: TGCAGCGTTCGACAGGGGAGGGATCAGCCCCAGCATTTT.

This clone appeared once. This rearrangement joins TRBV6-5 to TRBJ1-4; no reliable D call. The CDR3 totals 13 residues. Germline CDR1 is MNHEY and CDR2 is SVGAGI. The ends were cut back, 4 bases at V and 4 bases at J, with 7 bases in the middle. In DNA, the CDR3 is TGTGCCAGCAGTTTCAGACTTAATGAAAAACTGTTTTTT. This sequence encodes CASSFRLNEKLFF.